This paragraph covers one TCR beta chain sequence. In the study's own analysis: Cell counts per sample came from amplifying reference gene primers. Assay: immunoSEQ multiplex PCR; the TCRdb copy retains only in-frame clones and omits some. V, J and clone size reflect that table, while D and trimming were determined from the DNA. This table holds more than 300,000 clones, just over 85% found once. Recruits, aged roughly 18 to 90 years, lived in under 25 US areas. Cohort 3 recovery required two negative PCRs, clearance, or symptom resolution. The sample is drawn from a study of blood T cell repertoires in COVID-19. With 5 bases removed from V and 4 bases from J, the gap between germline ends came to 15 bases. The CDR3 consists of 14 residues. Per the germline V gene, CDR1 is SNHLY and CDR2 is FYNNEI.

The sequence was obtained from a woman aged 18-29 years who had recovered from COVID-19. The rearrangement links TRBV2 to TRBJ2-7, with D perhaps TRBD2 (5 bases). Sequenced sample: PBMCs or T cells enriched from blood (not recorded which). This chain's CDR3 is CASSTDLEVYEQYF. CDR3 in DNA: TGTGCCAGCAGTACCGACTTGGAGGTATACGAGCAGTACTTC. Full variable domain (remainder filled in from reference TRBV2 and TRBJ2-7): EPEVTQTPSHQVTQMGQEVILRCVPISNHLYFYWYRQILGQKVEFLVSFYNNEISEKSEIFDDQFSVERPDGSNFTLKIRSTKLEDSAMYFCASSTDLEVYEQYFGPGTRLTVT.